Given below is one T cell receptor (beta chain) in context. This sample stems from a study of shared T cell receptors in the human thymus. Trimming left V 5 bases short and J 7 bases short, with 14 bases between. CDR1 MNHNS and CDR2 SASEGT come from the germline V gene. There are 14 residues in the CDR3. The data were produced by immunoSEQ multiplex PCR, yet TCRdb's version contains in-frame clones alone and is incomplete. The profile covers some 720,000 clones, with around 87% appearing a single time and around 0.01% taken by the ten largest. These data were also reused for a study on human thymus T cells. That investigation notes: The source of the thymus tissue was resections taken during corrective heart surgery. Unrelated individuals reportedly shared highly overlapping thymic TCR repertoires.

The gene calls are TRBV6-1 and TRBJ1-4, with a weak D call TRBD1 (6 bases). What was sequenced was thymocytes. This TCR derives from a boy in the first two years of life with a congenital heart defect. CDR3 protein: CASSSTGIGEKLFF. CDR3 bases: TGTGCCAGCAGTAGTACAGGGATAGGTGAAAAACTGTTTTTT.